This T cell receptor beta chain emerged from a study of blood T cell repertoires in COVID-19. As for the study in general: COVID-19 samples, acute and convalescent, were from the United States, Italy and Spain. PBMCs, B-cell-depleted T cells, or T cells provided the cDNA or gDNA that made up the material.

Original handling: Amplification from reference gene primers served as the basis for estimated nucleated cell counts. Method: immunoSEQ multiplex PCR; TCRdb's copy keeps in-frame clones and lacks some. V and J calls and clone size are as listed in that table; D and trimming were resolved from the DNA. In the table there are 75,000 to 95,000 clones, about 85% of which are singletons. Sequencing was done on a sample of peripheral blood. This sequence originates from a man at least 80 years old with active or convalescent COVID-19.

The chain's CDR3 is CASSRTGTSGNNEQFF. In DNA, the CDR3 is TGTGCCAGCAGTCGTACCGGGACTAGCGGAAACAATGAGCAGTTCTTC. The V gene is TRBV7-3, the J gene TRBJ2-1, with 11 bases identical to TRBD2. V gave up 6 bases and J gave up 5 bases; unmatched junction bases: 9. This CDR3 contains 16 residues. Germline V gene sequence: CDR1 SGHTA, CDR2 FQGTGA.